This passage covers 19 T cell receptor beta chains from one sample sequenced in a study of T cells in Graves' hyperthyroidism and ophthalmopathy. RNA transcripts provided the source from which TCR beta CDR3 regions were amplified. Initially, a first-round RT-PCR of the TCR CDR3 employed the HTBI primer set. TCRdb called the multiplex PCR reads again in MiXCR, with one record for every CDR3 protein. The sample includes around 350,000 distinct CDR3 sequences, roughly 25% of them seen just once. The sample taken for sequencing was blood. The receptors derive from a man in his fifties or sixties with Graves' hyperthyroidism.

The J gene is TRBJ2-1, the V gene TRBV29-1; D is perhaps TRBD1 or TRBD2 (6 bases each). Germline V CDR1 and CDR2: SQVTM, ANQGSEA. CDR3 length: 13 amino acids. Between the trimmed V and J ends, which lost 4 bases and 2 bases, there was a span of 9 bases. In DNA form, the CDR3 reads TGCAGCGTTGTGGGGGGCCCCTACAATGAGCAGTTCTTC. It yields the protein CSVVGGPYNEQFF.

This chain links TRBV9 with TRBJ1-1, with no clear D. The CDR3 runs 15 residues. The germline V gene encodes CDR1 SGDLS and CDR2 YYNGEE. V was pared by 0 bases and J by 0 bases, with 9 bases between. The CDR3 DNA is TGTGCCAGCAGCGTAGCTACGAGAATGAACACTGAAGCTTTCTTT. Its translation: CASSVATRMNTEAFF.

This clonotype was found a few times. The V and J genes are TRBV20-1 and TRBJ2-3; 12 positions match TRBD2. CDR1 is DFQATT, CDR2 SNEGSKA, per germline (reference sequence). V trimming: 2 bases; J trimming: 2 bases; junction bases outside the gene matches: 8. The CDR3 length is 17 residues. The CDR3 DNA reads as TGCAGTGCTAGACCCCCCCGGACTAGCGGGAACACAGATACGCAGTATTTT. The encoded protein is CSARPPRTSGNTDTQYF.

The chain joins TRBV18 to TRBJ2-7; TRBD2 agrees at 13 bases. CDR1 and CDR2 from the germline V gene are KGHSH and LQKENI. This CDR3 comprises 17 residues. With V trimmed by 4 bases and J by 1 base, 7 bases remained unmatched. In DNA form, the CDR3 reads TGTGCCAGCTCACAAGGACTAGCGGGAGCGGGGTCCTACGAGCAGTACTTC. Amino acids: CASSQGLAGAGSYEQYF.

The chain has TRBV11-2 and TRBJ1-1; D is uncertain. The germline V gene encodes CDR1 SGHAT and CDR2 FQNNGV. V was shortened by 5 bases and J by 1 base, with 11 bases between the two germline ends. This CDR3 has 14 amino acids. The CDR3 DNA sequence: TGTGCCAGCAGCGCGGGTCCTGAGAACACTGAAGCTTTCTTT. This codes for CASSAGPENTEAFF.

The chain employs TRBV29-1 and TRBJ1-1; 9 nucleotides line up with TRBD1. The ends lost 7 bases at V and 10 bases at J; junction bases unmatched: 7. In germline, CDR1 is SQVTM, CDR2 ANQGSEA. The CDR3 extends over 11 amino acids. The CDR3 coding sequence is TGCAGCGGTGTCTGGACAGGGGTAGCTTTCTTT. Translation gives CSGVWTGVAFF.

This clonotype has a handful of counts. J is TRBJ2-2 and V is TRBV7-3, with unresolved D. CDR1 is SGHTA, CDR2 FQGTGA, per germline. V lost 1 base, J lost 5 bases, and 14 bases lay in between. The CDR3 loop spans 16 amino acids. The CDR3 sequence: CASSLMGHGVTGELFF. The CDR3 DNA reads TGTGCCAGCAGCTTAATGGGCCATGGAGTTACCGGGGAGCTGTTTTTT.

The rearrangement uses TRBV6-1 and TRBJ2-7; possible D gene TRBD1, 5 bases. The germline gives CDR1 MNHNS, CDR2 SASEGT. V was clipped by 8 bases and J by 2 bases, with 13 bases between them. This CDR3 region has 13 residues. The CDR3 here is CASGQGSTYEQYF. CDR3 coding DNA: TGTGCCAGCGGTCAGGGATCCACCTACGAGCAGTACTTC.

The V and J genes are TRBV24-1 and TRBJ2-1; the D is unclear. This CDR3 region has 14 residues. Trimming shortened V by 6 bases and J by 5 bases, and 13 bases separated the two germline ends. The germline gives CDR1 KGHDR, CDR2 SFDVKD. The CDR3 loop reads CATSLVGRHNEQFF. CDR3 nucleotide sequence: TGTGCCACCAGTCTCGTCGGGCGGCACAATGAGCAGTTCTTC.

This clonotype was seen more than once but under ten times. The CDR3 loop is CASSSIGGRRDTQYF. The CDR3 DNA reads as TGTGCCAGCAGCTCCATAGGGGGGCGTAGAGATACGCAGTATTTT. The J gene is TRBJ2-3, the V gene TRBV7-3, with D perhaps TRBD1 or TRBD2 (6 bases each). The CDR3 sequence is 15 residues long. Trimming stripped 4 bases from V and 5 bases from J, with 16 bases between. Germline CDR1 and CDR2: SGHTA and FQGTGA.

This clonotype was seen at least ten times. DNA of the CDR3: TGTGCCAGCTCACCACGTAGCAATCAGCCCCAGCATTTT. Its protein product is CASSPRSNQPQHF. The V gene is TRBV18, the J gene TRBJ1-5; D is unresolved. The ends were cut back, 1 base at V and 0 bases at J, with 1 base in the middle. The CDR3 sequence is 13 residues long. From germline, CDR1 is KGHSH and CDR2 LQKENI.

This clonotype was picked up one time. The rearrangement joins TRBV28 to TRBJ2-1, with TRBD2 matching over 10 bases. Germline V gene lookup returns CDR1 MDHEN and CDR2 SYDVKM. The V segment lost 5 bases and the J segment 3 bases; nucleotides outside the gene matches: 4. This CDR3 comprises 15 residues. CDR3 region: CASSASGSFYNEQFF. The CDR3 nucleotides read TGTGCCAGCAGTGCTAGCGGGAGTTTCTACAATGAGCAGTTCTTC.

Only a few counts were recorded for this clonotype. The gene calls are TRBV4-1 and TRBJ2-7; 9 bases are shared with TRBD2. The V and J ends lost 1 base and 3 bases, in that order; junction bases with no gene match: 4. This CDR3 spans 15 amino acids. Germline loops: CDR1 MGHRA, CDR2 YSYEKL. This CDR3 reads CASSQGLAGNYEQYF. In DNA, the CDR3 is TGCGCCAGCAGCCAAGGTCTAGCGGGAAACTACGAGCAGTACTTC.

The rearrangement joins TRBV20-1 to TRBJ1-5; 7 bases map to TRBD1. The CDR3 is made up of 14 amino acids. V lost 3 bases, J lost 2 bases, and 4 bases stayed unmatched. Germline V gene lookup returns CDR1 DFQATT and CDR2 SNEGSKA (reference sequence). The CDR3 is CSARRGGGNQPQHF. The CDR3 nucleotides are TGCAGTGCTAGGAGAGGGGGCGGCAATCAGCCCCAGCATTTT.

CDR3 amino acids: CASSLEKTSGYTF. The CDR3 region has the DNA TGCGCCAGCAGCTTGGAAAAGACTTCGGGCTACACCTTC. The chain employs TRBV5-1 and TRBJ1-2; unclear D gene. CDR1 and CDR2 from the germline V gene are SGHRS and YFSETQ. The CDR3 is made up of 13 amino acids. V was clipped by 0 bases and J by 8 bases, with 11 bases between them.

This clonotype was seen repeatedly, ten times or more. The CDR3 DNA follows: TGTGCCAGCAGTACTAGCGGGAGTACCAATGAGCAGTTCTTC. This gives the protein CASSTSGSTNEQFF. The rearrangement joins TRBV2 to TRBJ2-1; 11 bases line up with TRBD2. Germline CDR1 SNHLY, CDR2 FYNNEI. Unmatched junction bases numbered 3, after V lost 5 bases and J lost 6 bases. This CDR3 is built from 14 residues.

A few counts support this clonotype. This chain connects TRBV9 to TRBJ2-2; 9 bases map to TRBD1. Germline V gene sequence: CDR1 SGDLS, CDR2 YYNGEE. V dropped 1 base and J dropped 0; count of bases not matched to a gene: 13. The CDR3 spans 20 residues. The CDR3 coding sequence is TGTGCCAGCAGCGTACCCCGACCGGGACAGGGCCGAACGAACACCGGGGAGCTGTTTTTT. Protein sequence: CASSVPRPGQGRTNTGELFF.

There are many counts of this clonotype. CDR3 region: CASSRHRAEAFF. The CDR3 nucleotides are TGTGCCAGCAGCCGGCACAGGGCTGAAGCTTTCTTT. This rearrangement joins TRBV7-2 to TRBJ1-1, with D possibly TRBD1 on 6 matching bases. V was trimmed by 5 bases and J by 6 bases, leaving 10 bases between them. Per the germline V gene, CDR1 is SGHTA and CDR2 is FQGNSA. This CDR3 contains 12 residues.

The chain recombines TRBV20-1 with TRBJ2-5, with TRBD1 matching 8 bases. CDR1 is DFQATT, CDR2 SNEGSKA, per germline (reference sequence). Trimming removed 5 bases from V and 4 bases from J; junction bases left unmatched: 9. The CDR3 has 14 residues. The CDR3 DNA reads TGCAGTGCTCGCGACGGACAGGGTTTAGAGACCCAGTACTTC. Its protein is CSARDGQGLETQYF.